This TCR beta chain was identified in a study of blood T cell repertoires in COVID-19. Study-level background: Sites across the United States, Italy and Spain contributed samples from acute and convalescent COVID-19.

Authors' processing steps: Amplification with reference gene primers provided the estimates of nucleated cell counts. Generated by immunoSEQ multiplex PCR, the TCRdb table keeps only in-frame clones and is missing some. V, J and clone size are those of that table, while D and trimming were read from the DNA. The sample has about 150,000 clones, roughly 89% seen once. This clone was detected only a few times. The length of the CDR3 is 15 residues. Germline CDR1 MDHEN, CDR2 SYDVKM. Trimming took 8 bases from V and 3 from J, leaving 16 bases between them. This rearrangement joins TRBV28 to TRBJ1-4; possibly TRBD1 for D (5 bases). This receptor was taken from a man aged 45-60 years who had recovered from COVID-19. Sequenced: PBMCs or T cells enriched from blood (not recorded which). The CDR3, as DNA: TGTGCCAGCGGCTGGACATCGGGTCCTAATGAAAAACTGTTTTTT. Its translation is CASGWTSGPNEKLFF.